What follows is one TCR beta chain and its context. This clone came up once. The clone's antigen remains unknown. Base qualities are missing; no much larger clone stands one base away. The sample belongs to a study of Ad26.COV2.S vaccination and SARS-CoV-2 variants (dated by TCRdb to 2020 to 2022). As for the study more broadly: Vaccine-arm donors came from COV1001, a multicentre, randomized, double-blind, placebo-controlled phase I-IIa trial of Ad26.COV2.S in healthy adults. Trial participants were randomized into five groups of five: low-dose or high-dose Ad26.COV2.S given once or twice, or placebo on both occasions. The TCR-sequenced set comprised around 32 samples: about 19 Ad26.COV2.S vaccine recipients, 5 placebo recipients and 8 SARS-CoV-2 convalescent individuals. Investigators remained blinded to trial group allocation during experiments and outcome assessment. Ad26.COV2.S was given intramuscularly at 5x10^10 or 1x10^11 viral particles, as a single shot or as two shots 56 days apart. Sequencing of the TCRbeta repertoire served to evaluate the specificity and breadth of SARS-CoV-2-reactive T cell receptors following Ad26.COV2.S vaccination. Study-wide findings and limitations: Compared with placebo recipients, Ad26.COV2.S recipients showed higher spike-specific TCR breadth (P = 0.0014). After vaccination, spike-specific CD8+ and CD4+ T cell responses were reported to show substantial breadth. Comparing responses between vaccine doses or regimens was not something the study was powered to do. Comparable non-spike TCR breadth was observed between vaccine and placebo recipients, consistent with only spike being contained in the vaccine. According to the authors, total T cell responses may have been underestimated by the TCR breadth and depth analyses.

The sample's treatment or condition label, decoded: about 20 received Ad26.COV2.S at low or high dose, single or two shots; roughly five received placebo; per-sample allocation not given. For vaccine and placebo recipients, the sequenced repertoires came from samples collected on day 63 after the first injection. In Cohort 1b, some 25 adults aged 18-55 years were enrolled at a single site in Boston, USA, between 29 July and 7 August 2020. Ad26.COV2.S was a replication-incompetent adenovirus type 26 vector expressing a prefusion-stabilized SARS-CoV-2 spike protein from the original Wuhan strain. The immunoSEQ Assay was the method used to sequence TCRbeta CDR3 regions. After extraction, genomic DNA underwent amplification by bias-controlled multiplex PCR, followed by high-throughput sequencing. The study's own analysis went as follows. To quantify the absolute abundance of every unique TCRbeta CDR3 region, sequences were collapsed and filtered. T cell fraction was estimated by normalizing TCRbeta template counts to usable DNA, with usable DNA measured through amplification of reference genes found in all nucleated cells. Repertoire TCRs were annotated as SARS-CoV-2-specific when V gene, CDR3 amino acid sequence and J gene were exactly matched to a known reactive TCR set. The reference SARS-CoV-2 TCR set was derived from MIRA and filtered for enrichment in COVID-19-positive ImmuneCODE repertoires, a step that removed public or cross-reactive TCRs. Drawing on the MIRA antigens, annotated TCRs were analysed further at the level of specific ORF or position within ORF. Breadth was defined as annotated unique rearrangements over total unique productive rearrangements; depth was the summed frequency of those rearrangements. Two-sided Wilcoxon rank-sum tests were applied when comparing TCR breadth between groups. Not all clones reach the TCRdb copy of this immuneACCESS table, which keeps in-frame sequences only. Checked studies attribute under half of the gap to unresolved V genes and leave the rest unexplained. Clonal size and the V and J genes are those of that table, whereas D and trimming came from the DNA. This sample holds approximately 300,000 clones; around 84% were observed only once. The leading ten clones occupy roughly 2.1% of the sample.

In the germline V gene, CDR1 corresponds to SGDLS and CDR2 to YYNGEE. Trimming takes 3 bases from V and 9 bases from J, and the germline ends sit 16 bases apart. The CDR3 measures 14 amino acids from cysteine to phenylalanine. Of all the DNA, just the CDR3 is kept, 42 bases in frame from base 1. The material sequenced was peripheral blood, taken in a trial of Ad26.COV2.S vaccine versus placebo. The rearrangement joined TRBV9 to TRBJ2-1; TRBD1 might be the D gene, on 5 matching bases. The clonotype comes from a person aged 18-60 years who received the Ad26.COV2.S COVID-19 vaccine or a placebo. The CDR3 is CASSAPEQDGEQFF. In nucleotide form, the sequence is TGTGCCAGCAGCGCCCCAGAACAGGACGGTGAGCAGTTCTTC.